The T cell receptor (beta chain) described here comes from a study of cytomegalovirus exposure and HLA in healthy donors. General study points: In an earlier analysis, about 87% or about 30%: the productive usage of most TCR beta V segments. Reports state that TCR beta sequences accurately predicted most subjects' HLA-A and HLA-B alleles.

Each donor was nominally healthy when sampled (though unrecorded immune exposures were likely). About this clone: What it binds is not known.

Both 60 Vbeta primers and 13 Jbeta primers went into the PCR. This table comes from immunoSEQ multiplex PCR, and its TCRdb copy is limited to in-frame clones, with some not included. The sample includes some 90,000 clones, approximately 80% seen only once; the top ten take 2.5% to 4%. The V and J ends lost 0 bases and 2 bases respectively, with 5 bases between them. The germline V gene encodes CDR1 SGDLS and CDR2 YYNGEE. There are 13 residues in the CDR3. The sequence was collected from a woman aged 40 to 50 in good health and CMV-seronegative. The sequenced sample consisted of PBMCs. The chain joins TRBV9 to TRBJ1-1; D uncertain. For the CDR3, the DNA is TGTGCCAGCAGCGTAGCCCCTAACACTGAAGCTTTCTTT. Amino acids: CASSVAPNTEAFF.